This record concerns one T cell receptor (beta chain) sequence. This CDR3 is 16 amino acids long. Germline-derived CDR1 and CDR2 are SGHTA and FQGNSA. V shed 5 bases and J 2 bases; nucleotides not matched to a gene: 3. The sample comes from a study of blood T cell repertoires in COVID-19. About the research overall: Researchers got acute and convalescent COVID-19 samples from the United States, Italy and Spain. Sample material is recorded as cDNA or gDNA derived from T cells, B-cell-depleted T cells, or PBMCs.

In the original workflow: Estimation of nucleated cell counts was performed using reference gene primer amplification. Clones were read by immunoSEQ multiplex PCR, and TCRdb kept only the in-frame ones, dropping some. V, J and clone size reflect that table, while D and trimming were determined from the DNA. The table has fewer than 110,000 clones, around 90% seen once; the top ten hold 4.5% to 6%. V usage is TRBV7-2 and J usage is TRBJ2-2; TRBD2 matches 12 bases. This receptor was identified in a man aged 35 to 55 with active or convalescent COVID-19. The sample comprised peripheral blood. CDR3 amino acids: CASSRTSGANTGELFF. Here the CDR3 DNA reads TGTGCCAGCAGCCGGACTAGCGGGGCAAACACCGGGGAGCTGTTTTTT.